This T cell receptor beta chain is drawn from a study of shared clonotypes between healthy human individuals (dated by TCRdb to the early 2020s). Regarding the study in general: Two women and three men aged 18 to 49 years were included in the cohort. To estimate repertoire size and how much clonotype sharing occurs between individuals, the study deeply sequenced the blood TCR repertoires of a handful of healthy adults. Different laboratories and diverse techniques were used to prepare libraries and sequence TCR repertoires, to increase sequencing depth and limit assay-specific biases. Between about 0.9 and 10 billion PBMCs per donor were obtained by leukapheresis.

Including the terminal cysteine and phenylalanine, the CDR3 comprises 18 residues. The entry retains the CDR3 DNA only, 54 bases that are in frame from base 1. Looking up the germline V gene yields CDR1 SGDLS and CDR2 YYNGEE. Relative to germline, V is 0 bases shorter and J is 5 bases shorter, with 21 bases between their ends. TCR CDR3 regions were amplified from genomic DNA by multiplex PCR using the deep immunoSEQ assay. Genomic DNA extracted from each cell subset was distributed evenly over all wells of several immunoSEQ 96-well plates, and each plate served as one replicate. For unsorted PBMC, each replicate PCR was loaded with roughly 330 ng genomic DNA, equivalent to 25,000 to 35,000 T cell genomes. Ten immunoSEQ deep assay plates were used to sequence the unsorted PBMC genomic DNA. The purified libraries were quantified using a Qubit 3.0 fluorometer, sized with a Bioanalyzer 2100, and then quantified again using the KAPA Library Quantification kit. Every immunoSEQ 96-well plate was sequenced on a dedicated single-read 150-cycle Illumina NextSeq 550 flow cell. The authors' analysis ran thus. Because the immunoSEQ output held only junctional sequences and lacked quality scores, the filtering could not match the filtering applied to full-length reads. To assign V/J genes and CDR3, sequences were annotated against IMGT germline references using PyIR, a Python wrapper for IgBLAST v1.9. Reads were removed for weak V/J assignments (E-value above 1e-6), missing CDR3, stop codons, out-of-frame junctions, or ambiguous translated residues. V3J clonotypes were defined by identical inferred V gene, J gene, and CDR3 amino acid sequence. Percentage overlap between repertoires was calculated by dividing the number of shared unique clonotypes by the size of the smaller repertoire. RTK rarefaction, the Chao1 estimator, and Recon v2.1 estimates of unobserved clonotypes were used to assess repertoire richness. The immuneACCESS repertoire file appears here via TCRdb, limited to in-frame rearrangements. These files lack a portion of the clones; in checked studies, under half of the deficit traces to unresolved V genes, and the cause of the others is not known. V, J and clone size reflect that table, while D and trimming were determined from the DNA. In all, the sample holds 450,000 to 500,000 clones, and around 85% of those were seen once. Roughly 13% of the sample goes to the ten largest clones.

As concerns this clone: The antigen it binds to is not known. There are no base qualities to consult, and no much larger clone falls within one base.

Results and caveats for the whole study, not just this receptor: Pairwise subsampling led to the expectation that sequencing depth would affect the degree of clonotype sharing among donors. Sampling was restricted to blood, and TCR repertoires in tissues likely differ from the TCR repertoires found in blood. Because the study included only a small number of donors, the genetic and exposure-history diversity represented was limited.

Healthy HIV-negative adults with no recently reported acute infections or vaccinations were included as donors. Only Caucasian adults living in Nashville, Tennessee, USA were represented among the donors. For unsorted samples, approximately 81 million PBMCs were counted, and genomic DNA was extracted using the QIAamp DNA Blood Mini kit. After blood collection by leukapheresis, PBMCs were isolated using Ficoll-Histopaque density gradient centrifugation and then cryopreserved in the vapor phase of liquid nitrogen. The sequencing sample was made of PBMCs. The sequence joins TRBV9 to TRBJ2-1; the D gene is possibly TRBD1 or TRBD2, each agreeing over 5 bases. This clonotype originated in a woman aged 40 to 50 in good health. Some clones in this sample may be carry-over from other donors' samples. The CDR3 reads CASSVVGGLPGFHNEQFF. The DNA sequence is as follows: TGTGCCAGCAGCGTAGTAGGCGGACTCCCAGGGTTTCACAATGAGCAGTTCTTC.